The 3 T cell receptor beta chains presented below share a single source sample, sequenced in a study of cytomegalovirus exposure and HLA in healthy donors. Primers included in the PCR were 60 Vbeta and 13 Jbeta primers. Data came from immunoSEQ multiplex PCR; TCRdb stores just in-frame clones and leaves some out. The sample includes around 200,000 clones, about 80% seen only once; the top ten take more than 0.45%. Material: PBMCs. All receptors derive from a woman between 40 and 50 years old in good health and CMV-seronegative.

The chain employs TRBV7-8 and TRBJ2-7; weak D call: TRBD1 (5 bases). CDR3 size: 15 residues. Germline CDR1 is SGHVS and CDR2 is FQNEAQ. V was cut by 5 bases and J by 2 bases, with 16 bases left in between. The CDR3 coding sequence is TGTGCCAGCAGCCCAAGAAGGGGTCCACCCTACGAGCAGTACTTC. Amino acids: CASSPRRGPPYEQYF.

The V call is TRBV4-2, the J call TRBJ2-7; perhaps TRBD1 as D (5 bases). Germline V gene data show CDR1 as LGHNA and CDR2 as YNFKEQ. This CDR3 spans 15 amino acids. V dropped 0 bases and J dropped 2 bases, with 11 bases sitting between them. Here the CDR3 reads CASSQDTGQPYEQYF. CDR3 DNA: TGTGCCAGCAGCCAAGATACCGGACAACCCTACGAGCAGTACTTC.

The CDR3 protein is CASSPGTGDNSPLHF. The CDR3 DNA reads as TGTGCCAGCTCACCGGGGACAGGCGATAATTCACCCCTCCACTTT. The chain couples TRBV18 to TRBJ1-6; TRBD1 matches 8 bases. The CDR3 covers 15 residues. Germline loops: CDR1 KGHSH, CDR2 LQKENI. The junction had 3 bases not matched to a gene; V was cut back by 3 bases and J by 5 bases.